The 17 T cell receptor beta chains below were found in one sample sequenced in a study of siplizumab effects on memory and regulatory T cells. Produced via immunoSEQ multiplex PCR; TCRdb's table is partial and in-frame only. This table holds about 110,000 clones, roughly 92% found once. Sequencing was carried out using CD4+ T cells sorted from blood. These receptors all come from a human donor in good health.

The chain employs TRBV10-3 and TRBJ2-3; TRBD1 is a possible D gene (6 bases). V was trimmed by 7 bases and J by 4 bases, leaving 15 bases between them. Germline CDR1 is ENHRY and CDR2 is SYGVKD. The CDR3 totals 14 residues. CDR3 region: CAIKSRGASDTQYF. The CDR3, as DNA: TGTGCCATCAAGTCCAGGGGCGCTTCAGATACGCAGTATTTT.

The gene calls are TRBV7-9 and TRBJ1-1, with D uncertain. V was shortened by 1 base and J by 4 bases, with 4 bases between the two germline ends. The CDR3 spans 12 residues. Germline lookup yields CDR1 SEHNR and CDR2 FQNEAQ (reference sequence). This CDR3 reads CASSLDSTEAFF. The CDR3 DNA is TGTGCCAGCAGCTTAGACAGCACTGAAGCTTTCTTT. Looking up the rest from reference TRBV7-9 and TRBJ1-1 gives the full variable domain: DTGVSQNPRHKITKRGQNVTFRCDPISEHNRLYWYRQTLGQGPEFLTYFQNEAQLEKSRLLSDRFSAERPKGSFSTLEIQRTEQGDSAMYLCASSLDSTEAFFGQGTRLTVV.

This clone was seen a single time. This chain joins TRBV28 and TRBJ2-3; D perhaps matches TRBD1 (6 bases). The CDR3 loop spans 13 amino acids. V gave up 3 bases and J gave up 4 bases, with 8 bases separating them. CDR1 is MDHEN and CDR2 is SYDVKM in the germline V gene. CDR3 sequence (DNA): TGTGCCAGCAGTTTGGGACAATCAGATACGCAGTATTTT. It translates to CASSLGQSDTQYF.

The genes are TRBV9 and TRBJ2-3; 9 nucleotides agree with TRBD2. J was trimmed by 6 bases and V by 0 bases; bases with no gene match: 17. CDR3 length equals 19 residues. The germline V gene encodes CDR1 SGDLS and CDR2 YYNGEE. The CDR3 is CASSVEGSGGLAKMDTQYF. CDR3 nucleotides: TGTGCCAGCAGCGTAGAGGGATCCGGGGGACTAGCTAAGATGGATACGCAGTATTTT. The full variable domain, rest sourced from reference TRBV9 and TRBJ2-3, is DSGVTQTPKHLITATGQRVTLRCSPRSGDLSVYWYQQSLDQGLQFLIQYYNGEERAKGNILERFSAQQFPDLHSELNLSSLELGDSALYFCASSVEGSGGLAKMDTQYFGPGTRLTVL.

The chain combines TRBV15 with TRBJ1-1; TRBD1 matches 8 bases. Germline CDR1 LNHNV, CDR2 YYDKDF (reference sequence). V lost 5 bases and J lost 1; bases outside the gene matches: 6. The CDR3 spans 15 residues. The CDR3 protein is CATSGGQGPNTEAFF. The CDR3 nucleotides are TGTGCCACCAGCGGCGGACAGGGACCGAACACTGAAGCTTTCTTT.

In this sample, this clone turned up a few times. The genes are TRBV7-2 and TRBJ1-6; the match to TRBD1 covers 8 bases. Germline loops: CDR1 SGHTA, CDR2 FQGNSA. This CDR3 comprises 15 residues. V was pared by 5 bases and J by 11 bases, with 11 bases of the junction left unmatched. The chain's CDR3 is CASSRDRGAVAPLHF. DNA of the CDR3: TGTGCCAGCAGCCGAGACAGGGGAGCGGTGGCACCCCTCCACTTT.

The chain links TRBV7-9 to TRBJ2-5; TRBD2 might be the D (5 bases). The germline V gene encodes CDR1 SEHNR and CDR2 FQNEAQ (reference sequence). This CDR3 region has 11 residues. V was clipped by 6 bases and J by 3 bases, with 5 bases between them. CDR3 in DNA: TGTGCCAGCAGAGCGGAAGAGACCCAGTACTTC. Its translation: CASRAEETQYF.

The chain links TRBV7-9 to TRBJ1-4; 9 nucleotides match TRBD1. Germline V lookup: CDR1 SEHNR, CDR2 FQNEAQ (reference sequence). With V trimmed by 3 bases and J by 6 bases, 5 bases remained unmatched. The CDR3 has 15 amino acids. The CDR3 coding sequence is TGTGCCAGCAGCTTGAACAGGGGGCGGGATGAAAAACTGTTTTTT. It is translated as CASSLNRGRDEKLFF.

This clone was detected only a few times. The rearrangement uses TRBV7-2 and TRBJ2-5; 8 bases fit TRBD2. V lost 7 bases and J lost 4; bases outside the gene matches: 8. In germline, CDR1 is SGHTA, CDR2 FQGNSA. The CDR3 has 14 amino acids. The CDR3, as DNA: TGTGCCAGCAATCTTGGGACTAGACGAGAGACCCAGTACTTC. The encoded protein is CASNLGTRRETQYF.

Here the CDR3 reads CASSARTTAGSGELFF. DNA of the CDR3: TGTGCCAGTAGTGCCCGGACTACCGCCGGGTCCGGGGAGCTGTTTTTT. The rearrangement uses TRBV19 and TRBJ2-2, with a weak D call TRBD2 (6 bases). Trimming pared 5 bases from V and 6 bases from J, leaving 19 bases between. Germline V gives CDR1 LNHDA, CDR2 SQIVND (reference sequence). The CDR3 is made up of 16 amino acids.

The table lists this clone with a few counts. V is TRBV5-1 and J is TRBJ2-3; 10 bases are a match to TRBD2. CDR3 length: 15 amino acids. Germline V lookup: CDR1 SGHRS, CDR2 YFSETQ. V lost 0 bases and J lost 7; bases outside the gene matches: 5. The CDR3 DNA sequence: TGCGCCAGCAGCTTGGAAGCGGGGGGGCCTTATACGCAGTATTTT. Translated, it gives CASSLEAGGPYTQYF.

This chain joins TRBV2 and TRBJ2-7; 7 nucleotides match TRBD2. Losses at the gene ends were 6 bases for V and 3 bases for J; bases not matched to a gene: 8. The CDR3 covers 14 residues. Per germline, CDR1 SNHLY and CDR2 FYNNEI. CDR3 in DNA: TGTGCCAGCAGCCCGCCGGGGGGTATCTACGAGCAGTACTTC. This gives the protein CASSPPGGIYEQYF.

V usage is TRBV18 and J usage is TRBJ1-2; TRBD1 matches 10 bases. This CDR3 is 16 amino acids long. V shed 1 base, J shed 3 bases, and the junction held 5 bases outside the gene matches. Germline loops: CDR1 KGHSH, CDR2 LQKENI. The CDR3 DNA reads TGTGCCAGCTCACCACTCGTTGGGACAGGGGACTATGGCTACACCTTC. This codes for CASSPLVGTGDYGYTF.

CDR3 DNA sequence: TGTGCCAGCAGCTTAGGACCCTGCCAAAGCACAGATACGCAGTATTTT. This encodes CASSLGPCQSTDTQYF. The chain links TRBV7-4 to TRBJ2-3, with D unresolved. Germline CDR1 and CDR2: SGHVT and SQSDAQ. The CDR3 spans 16 residues. Trimming removed 1 base at V and 0 bases at J, with 11 bases between.

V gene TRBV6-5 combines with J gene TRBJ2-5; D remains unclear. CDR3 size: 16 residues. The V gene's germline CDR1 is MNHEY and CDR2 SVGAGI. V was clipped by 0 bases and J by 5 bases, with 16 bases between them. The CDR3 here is CASSYSSMQDSETQYF. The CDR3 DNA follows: TGTGCCAGCAGTTACTCGAGTATGCAGGATAGCGAGACCCAGTACTTC.

The CDR3 region is CATSRDQGRQFF. The CDR3 DNA is TGTGCCACCAGCAGAGATCAAGGGCGCCAGTTCTTC. The chain combines TRBV15 with TRBJ2-1; D gene ambiguous. The CDR3 contains 12 residues. V lost 0 bases and J 13 bases, leaving 10 bases between the germline ends. Germline V gene data show CDR1 as LNHNV and CDR2 as YYDKDF (reference sequence).

The CDR3 bases are TGTGCCAGCAAAAGGGACAGGGATCCTGGAAACACCATATATTTT. Translating gives CASKRDRDPGNTIYF. The V gene is TRBV6-5, the J gene TRBJ1-3; TRBD1 agrees at 9 bases. The ends lost 7 bases at V and 2 bases at J; junction bases unmatched: 6. This CDR3 has 15 amino acids. Per the germline V gene, CDR1 is MNHEY and CDR2 is SVGAGI.